This T cell receptor beta chain was sequenced for a study of OX40 agonist ivuxolimab in advanced cancers. Data came from immunoSEQ multiplex PCR; TCRdb stores just in-frame clones and leaves some out. The table records 20,000 to 30,000 clones, approximately 83% of them present only once. V was shortened by 10 bases and J by 3 bases, with 13 bases between the two germline ends. Per the germline V gene, CDR1 is MNHEY and CDR2 is SMNVEV (reference sequence). The CDR3 sequence is 12 residues long. Study results and caveats: Mean expanded clone counts were higher in CD8+ than CD4+ T cells.

With regard to this clone: Its specificity is not known.

Sample: CD4+ or CD8+ T cells sorted from blood, taken in a trial of the OX40 agonist ivuxolimab. V is TRBV27 and J is TRBJ2-7; D gene unclear. The TCR sequence derives from an adult with an advanced solid tumor such as melanoma, head and neck, liver or kidney cancer. This CDR3 reads CATRTRFYEQYF. The DNA of the CDR3 is TGTGCCACCCGGACCAGGTTCTACGAGCAGTACTTC.